A selection of T cell receptor beta chains follows, all from one sample in a study of cytomegalovirus exposure and HLA in healthy donors. Sequencing used immunoSEQ multiplex PCR; TCRdb keeps in-frame clones, though not all of them. The repertoire holds approximately 190,000 clones, with around 73% as singletons. The specimen sequenced was PBMCs. The receptors stem from a woman in her 30s in good health and CMV-seropositive. Both conserved end residues are part of each CDR3. The D gene is left open where the match is weak. Expanded clones are given a class, and other clones once, few, many or no size at all.

>NA|NA|TRBJ2-2|TRBV30
TGTGCCTGCCACAAGAGGGAGAACACCGGGGAGCTGTTTTTT
CACHKRENTGELFF
>TRBD2|NA|TRBJ2-7|TRBV27
TGTGCCAGCAGTTTTGCGGGGAGGGGCTACGAGCAGTACTTC
CASSFAGRGYEQYF
>NA|NA|TRBJ2-7|TRBV7-5
TGTGCCAGAAGCTGGAATGGACAGGACCTCTACGAGCAGTACTTC
CARSWNGQDLYEQYF
>NA|NA|TRBJ2-5|TRBV6-6
TGTGCCAGCAGGGGAGAGAGCGAGACCCAGTACTTC
CASRGESETQYF
>NA|many|TRBJ2-7|TRBV4-1
TGCGCCAGCAGCCAAGGGGTGCAGGGCCACGAGCAGTACTTC
CASSQGVQGHEQYF
>TRBD2|once|TRBJ2-5|TRBV28
TGTGCCAGCAGTCGGACTAGCGGGAGACAAGAGACCCAGTACTTC
CASSRTSGRQETQYF
>NA|NA|TRBJ2-7|TRBV5-1
TGCGCCAGCAGCTGGGGAACTAGCTCCGGGGACGAGCAGTACTTC
CASSWGTSSGDEQYF
>NA|NA|TRBJ1-1|TRBV2
TGTGCCAGCAGCCTAATACCGGGACACCTTAACACTGAAGCTTTCTTT
CASSLIPGHLNTEAFF
>NA|NA|TRBJ1-2|TRBV19
TGTGCCAGTAGGAGCACCAGGCAGGGGCCTAACTATGGCTACACCTTC
CASRSTRQGPNYGYTF
>TRBD1|NA|TRBJ1-2|TRBV11-3
TGTGCCATAAACAGGGGGCGGCCTCCGGACTATGGCTACACCTTC
CAINRGRPPDYGYTF
>TRBD1|once|TRBJ2-3|TRBV28
TGTGCCAGCAGGACAGGGAGCACAGATACGCAGTATTTT
CASRTGSTDTQYF
>NA|NA|TRBJ2-5|TRBV9
TGTGCCAGCAGCTCACGTGGAGGGGGCTATGAGACCCAGTACTTC
CASSSRGGGYETQYF
>TRBD2|NA|TRBJ2-7|TRBV7-2
TGTGCCAGCAGCTTAGATCCAGCGGGAGGATACGAGCAGTACTTC
CASSLDPAGGYEQYF
>TRBD2|NA|TRBJ2-3|TRBV28
TGTGCCAGCAGTTGGAATAGCGGGGTGTTAGTAGATACGCAGTATTTT
CASSWNSGVLVDTQYF
>NA|few|TRBJ1-2|TRBV7-9
TGTGCCAGCAGTCGGGGGGGAGGTAGAGGCTATGGCTACACCTTC
CASSRGGGRGYGYTF
>NA|once|TRBJ2-2|TRBV7-9
TGTGCCAGCAGCTTATGGGGGGAGAACACCGGGGAGCTGTTTTTT
CASSLWGENTGELFF
>NA|once|TRBJ1-4|TRBV2
TGTGCCAGCAGTCTCCCCGGCCGGGGAGGGGAGTCTTCTAATGAAAAACTGTTTTTT
CASSLPGRGGESSNEKLFF
>NA|NA|TRBJ2-2|TRBV5-4
TGTGCCAGCAGCTTGAACCGGGAGTCGAGTACCGGGGAGCTGTTTTTT
CASSLNRESSTGELFF
>NA|NA|TRBJ1-3|TRBV6-5
TGTGCCAGCAGTTACTCGGGAGGGATCGGGGACACCATATATTTT
CASSYSGGIGDTIYF
>NA|NA|TRBJ2-7|TRBV11-3
TGTGCCAGCAGCCCCACGGGACACTTCACCTACGAGCAGTACTTC
CASSPTGHFTYEQYF
>NA|NA|TRBJ1-2|TRBV6-1
TGTGCCAGCAGTTCGACAGGTTTCAACTATGGCTACACCTTC
CASSSTGFNYGYTF
>NA|once|TRBJ1-6|TRBV9
TGTGCCAGCAGGGAAGATCTAGGACAGTATAATTCACCCCTCCACTTT
CASREDLGQYNSPLHF
>TRBD2|NA|TRBJ2-7|TRBV18
TGTGCCAGCTCACCAAGCGGGGGCAGTATCTACGAGCAGTACTTC
CASSPSGGSIYEQYF
>TRBD2|NA|TRBJ2-1|TRBV7-9
TGTGCCAGCAGCGGACGCGGGAGGGCAGTGCAACTCTACAATGAGCAGTTCTTC
CASSGRGRAVQLYNEQFF
>NA|NA|TRBJ2-1|TRBV29-1
TGCAGCGTATACAGGGTACCCAATGAGCAGTTCTTC
CSVYRVPNEQFF
>NA|NA|TRBJ1-2|TRBV7-2
TGTGCCAGCAGTCGTAGCGCGGGGGTAGTCTATGGCTACACCTTC
CASSRSAGVVYGYTF
>NA|NA|TRBJ1-2|TRBV7-8
TGTGCCAGCAGCTTAGGCTGGGGGGGGCTGGACTATGGCTACACCTTC
CASSLGWGGLDYGYTF
>NA|NA|TRBJ1-1|TRBV19
TGTGCCAGTAGCGAAGAGAGGAACTCTGAAGCTTTCTTT
CASSEERNSEAFF
>TRBD2|NA|TRBJ2-3|TRBV7-9
TGTGCCAGCAGCTTTAGCGGGGGGGTCAGCACAGATACGCAGTATTTT
CASSFSGGVSTDTQYF
>TRBD2|NA|TRBJ2-1|TRBV19
TGTGCCAGTATCCCCAGACCCCCTAGCGGCGGGGCGATCCACAATGAGCAGTTCTTC
CASIPRPPSGGAIHNEQFF
>NA|NA|TRBJ2-7|TRBV18
TGTGCCAGCTCACTACAGGGTAACGAGCAGTACTTC
CASSLQGNEQYF
>TRBD1|NA|TRBJ1-1|TRBV6-5
TGTGCCAGCAGTTACACTAGGACAGGTGCGCGCACTGAAGCTTTCTTT
CASSYTRTGARTEAFF
>NA|NA|TRBJ1-4|TRBV28
TGTGCCAGCAGTTCCACAGGGAACCTGTTTTTT
CASSSTGNLFF
>TRBD1|NA|TRBJ2-7|TRBV6-1
TGTGCCAGCAGTGCACCGGGACAGGGAGCCTACGAGCAGTACTTC
CASSAPGQGAYEQYF
>TRBD2|NA|TRBJ2-2|TRBV7-6
TGTGCCAGCAGCCCCTTCGGGACTAGCGGCGGGGAGCTGTTTTTT
CASSPFGTSGGELFF